A selection of T cell receptor beta chains follows, all from one sample in a study of blood T cell repertoires in COVID-19. Clones were sequenced by immunoSEQ multiplex PCR, and TCRdb holds only the in-frame ones, with some missing. The sample holds a few hundred thousand clones, approximately 84% seen once. The specimen sequenced was PBMCs or T cells enriched from blood (not recorded which). The receptors stem from a man aged 50-60 years who had recovered from COVID-19. Each CDR3 is given with its conserved first and last residue. Each record gives: clone size, V gene, D gene, J gene, CDR3 protein, CDR3 DNA. The D gene is left open where the match is weak. Expanded clones are given a class, and other clones once, few, many or no size at all.

abundance: few
v_gene: TRBV28
d_gene: TRBD1
j_gene: TRBJ2-6
CDR3aa: CASSSHRGPGANVLTF
CDR3nt: TGTGCCAGCAGTTCACACAGGGGGCCTGGGGCCAACGTCCTGACTTTC

abundance: few
v_gene: TRBV19
d_gene: .
j_gene: TRBJ1-5
CDR3aa: CASKGPRGRPQHF
CDR3nt: TGTGCCAGTAAAGGCCCCCGGGGTCGGCCCCAGCATTTT

abundance: .
v_gene: TRBV7-9
d_gene: TRBD2
j_gene: TRBJ2-7
CDR3aa: CASSLSAGVSYEQYF
CDR3nt: TGTGCCAGCAGCTTATCGGCGGGAGTATCCTACGAGCAGTACTTC

abundance: .
v_gene: TRBV19
d_gene: TRBD1
j_gene: TRBJ1-2
CDR3aa: CASRIRTGRNDYGYTF
CDR3nt: TGTGCCAGTAGAATAAGGACAGGGAGAAATGACTATGGCTACACCTTC

abundance: .
v_gene: TRBV7-3
d_gene: .
j_gene: TRBJ2-7
CDR3aa: CASSLDGVKSEQYF
CDR3nt: TGTGCCAGCAGCTTAGACGGGGTTAAGTCCGAGCAGTACTTC

abundance: .
v_gene: TRBV6-5
d_gene: TRBD1
j_gene: TRBJ1-1
CDR3aa: CASSLRQGAAFF
CDR3nt: TGTGCCAGCAGCCTACGACAGGGGGCGGCTTTCTTT

abundance: .
v_gene: TRBV3-1/TRBV3-2
d_gene: .
j_gene: TRBJ1-2
CDR3aa: CASSREAGNGYTF
CDR3nt: TGTGCCAGCAGCCGGGAGGCGGGAAACGGCTACACCTTC

abundance: .
v_gene: TRBV20-1
d_gene: .
j_gene: TRBJ2-1
CDR3aa: CSAPLHNEQFF
CDR3nt: TGCAGTGCTCCACTACACAATGAGCAGTTCTTC

abundance: .
v_gene: TRBV20-1
d_gene: .
j_gene: TRBJ2-7
CDR3aa: CSLIGGYEQYF
CDR3nt: TGCAGCCTTATTGGGGGGTACGAGCAGTACTTC

abundance: .
v_gene: TRBV19
d_gene: .
j_gene: TRBJ1-3
CDR3aa: CASLQGFAGNTIYF
CDR3nt: TGTGCCAGTCTCCAGGGCTTCGCTGGAAACACCATATATTTT

abundance: few
v_gene: TRBV30
d_gene: TRBD1
j_gene: TRBJ1-6
CDR3aa: CAWSGRDRYNSPLHF
CDR3nt: TGTGCCTGGAGTGGCAGGGACAGGTATAATTCACCCCTCCACTTT

abundance: .
v_gene: TRBV11-3
d_gene: .
j_gene: TRBJ2-1
CDR3aa: CASSFTGFGSEQFF
CDR3nt: TGTGCCAGCAGCTTTACAGGGTTTGGGAGTGAGCAGTTCTTC

abundance: few
v_gene: TRBV6-5
d_gene: TRBD1
j_gene: TRBJ1-1
CDR3aa: CASTHRGETEAFF
CDR3nt: TGTGCCAGCACGCACAGGGGAGAAACTGAAGCTTTCTTT

abundance: .
v_gene: TRBV27
d_gene: .
j_gene: TRBJ2-7
CDR3aa: CASSTPPGSRYEQYF
CDR3nt: TGTGCCAGCAGCACTCCCCCGGGATCGAGGTACGAGCAGTACTTC

abundance: .
v_gene: TRBV7-2
d_gene: TRBD1
j_gene: TRBJ2-1
CDR3aa: CASSFSGQGAYNEQFF
CDR3nt: TGTGCCAGCAGCTTCTCCGGACAGGGGGCGTATAATGAGCAGTTCTTC

abundance: .
v_gene: TRBV12-5
d_gene: TRBD2
j_gene: TRBJ2-1
CDR3aa: CASGLVLAGSYNEQFF
CDR3nt: TGTGCTAGTGGTTTGGTGCTAGCGGGATCCTACAATGAGCAGTTCTTC